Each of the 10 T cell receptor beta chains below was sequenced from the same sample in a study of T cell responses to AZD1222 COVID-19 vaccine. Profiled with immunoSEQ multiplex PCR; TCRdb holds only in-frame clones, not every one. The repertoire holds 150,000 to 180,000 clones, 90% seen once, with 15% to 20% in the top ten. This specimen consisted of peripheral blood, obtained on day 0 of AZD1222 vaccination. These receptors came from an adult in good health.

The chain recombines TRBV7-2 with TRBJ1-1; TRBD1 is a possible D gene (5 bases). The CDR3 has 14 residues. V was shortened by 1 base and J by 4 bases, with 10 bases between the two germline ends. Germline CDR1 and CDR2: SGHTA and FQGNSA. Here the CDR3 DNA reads TGTGCCAGCAGCTTAGAGGGGTTGGGCACTGAAGCTTTCTTT. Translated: CASSLEGLGTEAFF.

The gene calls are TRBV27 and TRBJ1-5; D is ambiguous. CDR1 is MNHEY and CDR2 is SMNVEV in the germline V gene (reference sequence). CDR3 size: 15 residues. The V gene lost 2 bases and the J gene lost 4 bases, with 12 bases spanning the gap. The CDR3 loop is CASSLLGSRNQPQHF. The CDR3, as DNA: TGTGCCAGCAGTTTACTCGGCAGCAGGAATCAGCCCCAGCATTTT.

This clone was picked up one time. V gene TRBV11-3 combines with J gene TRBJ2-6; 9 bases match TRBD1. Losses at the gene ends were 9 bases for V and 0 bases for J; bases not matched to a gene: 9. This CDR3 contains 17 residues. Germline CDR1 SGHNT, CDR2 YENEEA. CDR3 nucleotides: TGTGCCAGTAGACCGGGACAGGGATCCTCTGGGGCCAACGTCCTGACTTTC. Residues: CASRPGQGSSGANVLTF.

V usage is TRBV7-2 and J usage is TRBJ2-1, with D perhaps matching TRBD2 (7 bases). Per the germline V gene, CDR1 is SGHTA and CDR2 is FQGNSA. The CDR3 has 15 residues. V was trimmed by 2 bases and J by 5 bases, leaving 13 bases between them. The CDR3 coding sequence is TGTGCCAGCAGCTTAAGAGAGGGGGGGAACAATGAGCAGTTCTTC. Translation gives CASSLREGGNNEQFF.

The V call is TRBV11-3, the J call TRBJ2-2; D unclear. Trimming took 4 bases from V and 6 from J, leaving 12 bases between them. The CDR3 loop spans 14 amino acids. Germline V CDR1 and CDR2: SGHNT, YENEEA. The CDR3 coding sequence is TGTGCCAGCAGCTACCGAGAGTGGGCCGGGGAGCTGTTTTTT. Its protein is CASSYREWAGELFF.

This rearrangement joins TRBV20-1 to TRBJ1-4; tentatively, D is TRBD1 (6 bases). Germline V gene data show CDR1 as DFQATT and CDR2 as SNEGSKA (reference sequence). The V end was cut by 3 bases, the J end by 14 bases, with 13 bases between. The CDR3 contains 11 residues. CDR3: CSASRGPLLFF. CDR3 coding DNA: TGCAGTGCTAGCAGGGGTCCGCTGCTGTTTTTT.

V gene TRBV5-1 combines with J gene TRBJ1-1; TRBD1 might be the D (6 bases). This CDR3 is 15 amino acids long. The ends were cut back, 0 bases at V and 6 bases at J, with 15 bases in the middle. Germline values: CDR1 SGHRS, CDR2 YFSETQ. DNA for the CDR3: TGCGCCAGCAGCTTGGACACAGGTTGGGGGCCTGAAGCTTTCTTT. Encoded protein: CASSLDTGWGPEAFF. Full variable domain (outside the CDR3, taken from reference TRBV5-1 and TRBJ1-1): KAGVTQTPRYLIKTRGQQVTLSCSPISGHRSVSWYQQTPGQGLQFLFEYFSETQRNKGNFPGRFSGRQFSNSRSEMNVSTLELGDSALYLCASSLDTGWGPEAFFGQGTRLTVV.

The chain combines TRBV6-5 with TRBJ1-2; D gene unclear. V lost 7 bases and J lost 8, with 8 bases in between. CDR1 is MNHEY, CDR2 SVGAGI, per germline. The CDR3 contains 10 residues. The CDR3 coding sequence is TGTGCCAGCAAGGGCGACGGCTACACCTTC. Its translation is CASKGDGYTF.

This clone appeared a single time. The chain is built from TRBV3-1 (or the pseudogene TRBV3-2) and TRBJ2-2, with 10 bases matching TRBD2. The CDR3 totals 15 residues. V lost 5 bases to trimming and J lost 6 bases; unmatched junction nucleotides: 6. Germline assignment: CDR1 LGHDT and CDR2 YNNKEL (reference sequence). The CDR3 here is CASSAAGGRPGELFF. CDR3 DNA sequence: TGTGCCAGCAGCGCAGCGGGGGGGCGGCCCGGGGAGCTGTTTTTT.

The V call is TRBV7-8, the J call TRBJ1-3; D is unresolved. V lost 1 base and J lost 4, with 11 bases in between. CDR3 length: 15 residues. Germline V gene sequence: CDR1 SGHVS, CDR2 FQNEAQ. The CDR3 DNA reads TGTGCCAGCAGCTTAGGAGCACCCACCGGAAACACCATATATTTT. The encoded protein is CASSLGAPTGNTIYF.